The 11 T cell receptor beta chains below all came from one sample that was sequenced in a study of OX40 agonist ivuxolimab in advanced cancers. The table came from immunoSEQ multiplex PCR; TCRdb's copy has only in-frame clones and leaves some out. The sample holds roughly 70,000 clones; approximately 80% are singletons and the top ten take approximately 1%. The input for sequencing was CD4+ or CD8+ T cells sorted from blood, taken in a trial of the OX40 agonist ivuxolimab. Source of these receptors: an adult with an advanced solid tumor such as melanoma, head and neck, liver or kidney cancer.

The V call is TRBV4-2, the J call TRBJ1-4; D not resolved. Germline V gene lookup returns CDR1 LGHNA and CDR2 YNFKEQ. This CDR3 is 18 amino acids long. V was trimmed by 1 base and J by 2 bases, leaving 17 bases between them. The DNA for the CDR3 is TGTGCCAGCAGCCAAGCGATCCGGGTGAGCGACACTAATGAAAAACTGTTTTTT. Its protein product is CASSQAIRVSDTNEKLFF.

The chain uses TRBV18 and TRBJ2-4; D possibly uses TRBD1 or TRBD2 (5 bases each). Trimming left V 0 bases short and J 3 bases short, with 9 bases between. Germline V gene data show CDR1 as KGHSH and CDR2 as LQKENI. CDR3 size: 15 residues. The CDR3 sequence is CASSPPRGHKNIQYF. In nucleotides, the CDR3 is TGTGCCAGCTCACCACCACGGGGCCACAAAAACATTCAGTACTTC.

The V call is TRBV19, the J call TRBJ2-1; 10 bases match TRBD2. This CDR3 contains 14 residues. Germline V gives CDR1 LNHDA, CDR2 SQIVND (reference sequence). The V and J ends lost 7 bases and 7 bases, in that order; junction bases with no gene match: 7. The CDR3 DNA reads TGTGCCAGTATGCGACTAGCGGGTAGTAATGAGCAGTTCTTC. Encoded protein: CASMRLAGSNEQFF.

Comments on this clone: The junction shows a germline mismatch at one end, possibly a read error. The J gene is TRBJ2-3, the V gene TRBV9; 8 bases map to TRBD2. There are 18 residues in the CDR3. Looked up from germline, CDR1 is SGDLS and CDR2 is YYNGEE. Written as DNA, the CDR3 is TGTGCCAGCAGCTCCCGATCGATGTTGGCGGGGGGCACATATACGCAGTATTTT. It codes for CASSSRSMLAGGTYTQYF.

V gene TRBV2 combines with J gene TRBJ2-1; 8 nucleotides line up with TRBD1. The CDR3 spans 16 residues. Germline trimming cut 6 bases from V and 5 bases from J; bases unmatched to any gene: 12. From germline, CDR1 is SNHLY and CDR2 FYNNEI. This chain's CDR3 is CASRRKWQGAHNEQFF. DNA for the CDR3: TGTGCCAGCAGGCGTAAGTGGCAGGGGGCGCACAATGAGCAGTTCTTC.

This chain uses TRBV19 with TRBJ2-2; 10 bases line up with TRBD2. V lost 3 bases, J lost 5 bases, and 6 bases stayed unmatched. This CDR3 has 16 amino acids. Germline CDR1 is LNHDA and CDR2 is SQIVND (reference sequence). DNA of the CDR3: TGTGCCAGTAGTATCTCTAGCGGGGGCTCTACCGGGGAGCTGTTTTTT. Translating it yields CASSISSGGSTGELFF.

The gene calls are TRBV5-1 and TRBJ2-7, with 7 bases fitting TRBD1. With V trimmed by 4 bases and J by 5 bases, 9 bases remained unmatched. The CDR3 length is 14 residues. The germline CDR1 and CDR2 sequences are SGHRS and YFSETQ. CDR3 nucleotide sequence: TGCGCCAGCAGCCTACAGGGGAACCTTCACGAGCAGTACTTC. This sequence encodes CASSLQGNLHEQYF.

The chain employs TRBV28 and TRBJ1-2; TRBD1 might be the D (6 bases). V was pared by 6 bases and J by 8 bases, with 19 bases between. The CDR3 runs to 14 residues. Germline V gene sequence: CDR1 MDHEN, CDR2 SYDVKM. The CDR3 nucleotides read TGTGCCAGCAGCCAAATCAACAGGGTCTACGGCTACACCTTC. Amino acid sequence: CASSQINRVYGYTF.

The CDR3 region has the DNA TGTGCCAGTATCGTGGGGGGGGCCGGCAATCAGCCCCAGCATTTT. It specifies CASIVGGAGNQPQHF. V gene TRBV19 combines with J gene TRBJ1-5, with D possibly matching TRBD1 (6 bases). The germline gives CDR1 LNHDA, CDR2 SQIVND (reference sequence). Trimming cost V 7 bases and J 2 bases, with 15 bases left between them. CDR3 size: 15 residues.

Turning to this clone: The same CDR3 is also encoded by other DNA sequences in this sample. The chain joins TRBV6-1 to TRBJ1-3; D is uncertain. The germline V gene encodes CDR1 MNHNS and CDR2 SASEGT. V lost 7 bases and J lost 1, with 5 bases in between. This CDR3 has 12 residues. CDR3 loop: CASIYSGNTIYF. The CDR3 DNA reads TGTGCCAGCATATATTCTGGAAACACCATATATTTT.

The chain has TRBV4-2 and TRBJ1-2; weak D call: TRBD1 (6 bases). The ends were cut back, 4 bases at V and 2 bases at J, with 11 bases in the middle. The CDR3 extends over 14 amino acids. CDR1 LGHNA and CDR2 YNFKEQ come from the germline V gene. In DNA, the CDR3 is TGTGCCAGCAGCCCCTATCAGGGGAACTATGGCTACACCTTC. Its translation is CASSPYQGNYGYTF.